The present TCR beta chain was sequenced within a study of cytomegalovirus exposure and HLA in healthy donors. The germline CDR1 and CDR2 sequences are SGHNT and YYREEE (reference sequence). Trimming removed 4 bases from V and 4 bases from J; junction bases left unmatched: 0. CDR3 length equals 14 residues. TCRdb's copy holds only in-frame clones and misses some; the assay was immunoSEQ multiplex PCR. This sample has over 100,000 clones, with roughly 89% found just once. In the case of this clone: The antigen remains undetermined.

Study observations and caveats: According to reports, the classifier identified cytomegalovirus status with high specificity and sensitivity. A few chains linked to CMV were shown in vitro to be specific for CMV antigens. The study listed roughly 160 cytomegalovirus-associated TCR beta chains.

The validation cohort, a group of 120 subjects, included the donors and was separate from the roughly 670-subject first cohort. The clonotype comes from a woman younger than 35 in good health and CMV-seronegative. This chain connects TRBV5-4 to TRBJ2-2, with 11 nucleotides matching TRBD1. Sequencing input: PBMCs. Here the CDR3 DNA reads TGTGCCAGCAGCGGGACAGGGGGCACCGGGGAGCTGTTTTTT. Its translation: CASSGTGGTGELFF.